These 29 T cell receptor beta chains were all obtained from the same sample, sequenced in a study of cytomegalovirus exposure and HLA in healthy donors. PCR primers comprised 60 Vbeta and 13 Jbeta primers. Clones were sequenced by immunoSEQ multiplex PCR, and TCRdb holds only the in-frame ones, with some missing. The table lists around 90,000 clones, roughly 86% of them singletons, with roughly 9% in the top ten. Sequenced sample: PBMCs. The receptors were sampled from a man aged 25 to 40 in good health and CMV-seropositive.

This clone came up a few times. V gene TRBV7-3 combines with J gene TRBJ1-5; D is unclear. Trimming took off 5 bases at V and 4 bases at J, with 9 bases between the two ends. Germline loops: CDR1 SGHTA, CDR2 FQGTGA. The CDR3 is 13 residues long. The chain's CDR3 is CASSAGINQPQHF. In DNA form, the CDR3 reads TGTGCCAGCAGCGCCGGGATAAATCAGCCCCAGCATTTT.

The chain recombines TRBV5-6 with TRBJ2-5, with 10 bases lining up with TRBD1. Germline V gives CDR1 SGHDT, CDR2 YYEEEE. V lost 0 bases and J lost 9; bases outside the gene matches: 8. The CDR3 extends over 15 amino acids. CDR3 nucleotide sequence: TGTGCCAGCAGCTTGGGCCCCGGACAGGGGGGGTCCCAGTACTTC. Protein product: CASSLGPGQGGSQYF. The entire variable domain, with the rest obtained from reference TRBV5-6 and TRBJ2-5, is as follows: DAGVTQSPTHLIKTRGQQVTLRCSPKSGHDTVSWYQQALGQGPQFIFQYYEEEERQRGNFPDRFSGHQFPNYSSELNVNALLLGDSALYLCASSLGPGQGGSQYFGPGTRLLVL.

The table lists this clone with a count of one. This chain uses TRBV4-2 with TRBJ2-1, with D perhaps TRBD2 (5 bases). Germline V gene data show CDR1 as LGHNA and CDR2 as YNFKEQ. The CDR3 spans 16 residues. The ends were cut back, 1 base at V and 4 bases at J, with 14 bases in the middle. This CDR3 is CASSQGSSLGYNEQFF. In nucleotides, the CDR3 is TGTGCCAGCAGCCAAGGATCTAGCCTTGGGTACAATGAGCAGTTCTTC.

The chain employs TRBV15 and TRBJ2-3; TRBD1 agrees at 7 bases. The CDR3 loop spans 16 amino acids. Germline V CDR1 and CDR2: LNHNV, YYDKDF (reference sequence). With V trimmed by 3 bases and J by 0 bases, 6 bases remained unmatched. The CDR3: CATSSRDRHSTDTQYF. The DNA of the CDR3 is TGTGCCACCAGCAGTAGGGACAGACATAGCACAGATACGCAGTATTTT.

The chain uses TRBV19 and TRBJ2-7; D is possibly TRBD1 (5 bases). V was clipped by 3 bases and J by 5 bases, with 8 bases between them. CDR1 and CDR2 from the germline V gene are LNHDA and SQIVND (reference sequence). This CDR3 has 12 residues. CDR3 residues: CASSIRGHEQYF. CDR3 in DNA: TGTGCCAGTAGTATTAGGGGCCACGAGCAGTACTTC.

The chain couples TRBV5-4 to TRBJ2-2, with TRBD2 matching over 11 bases. Looked up from germline, CDR1 is SGHNT and CDR2 is YYREEE (reference sequence). J was trimmed by 4 bases and V by 4 bases; bases with no gene match: 3. This CDR3 is built from 15 residues. CDR3 protein: CASSAGTSGTGELFF. DNA for the CDR3: TGTGCCAGCAGCGCCGGGACTAGCGGCACCGGGGAGCTGTTTTTT.

This clone was detected only a few times. The chain carries TRBV28 and TRBJ1-2, with 8 nucleotides matching TRBD1. Germline CDR1 and CDR2: MDHEN and SYDVKM. This CDR3 is 13 amino acids long. The ends lost 3 bases at V and 8 bases at J; junction bases unmatched: 5. This chain's CDR3 is CASSLGDRGGYTF. The CDR3 DNA is TGTGCCAGCAGTTTGGGTGACAGGGGAGGCTACACCTTC.

This chain's CDR3 is CASSAGTAVHEQYF. The CDR3 bases are TGTGCCAGTAGTGCCGGGACAGCGGTTCACGAGCAGTACTTC. The chain joins TRBV19 to TRBJ2-7; TRBD1 aligns across 7 bases. V shed 5 bases, J shed 5 bases, and the junction held 9 bases outside the gene matches. This CDR3 is built from 14 residues. CDR1 and CDR2 (germline): LNHDA, SQIVND (reference sequence).

V usage is TRBV7-9 and J usage is TRBJ2-2; 9 positions agree with TRBD2. After removal of 7 bases from V and 3 bases from J, the junction contained 6 bases not matched to a gene. CDR3 length equals 15 residues. Germline CDR1 is SEHNR and CDR2 is FQNEAQ (reference sequence). CDR3 nucleotides: TGTGCCAGCACCTCCTTAGCGGGAGACACCGGGGAGCTGTTTTTT. It is translated as CASTSLAGDTGELFF.

This clone came up once. This chain links TRBV6-5 with TRBJ1-5, with TRBD1 identical over 7 bases. The germline gives CDR1 MNHEY, CDR2 SVGAGI. This CDR3 region has 13 residues. The V and J ends lost 6 bases and 9 bases, in that order; junction bases with no gene match: 8. CDR3 nucleotides: TGTGCCAGCAGAGGGGACAGCGGAAGGCCCCAGCATTTT. Its translation: CASRGDSGRPQHF.

This clone was seen a handful of times. The chain uses TRBV7-9 and TRBJ2-5; tentatively, D is TRBD2 (6 bases). CDR3 size: 11 residues. The germline CDR1 and CDR2 sequences are SEHNR and FQNEAQ (reference sequence). V lost 5 bases, J lost 8 bases, and 9 bases lay in between. The CDR3, as DNA: TGTGCCAGCAGCCCCGGGGGTACCCAGTACTTC. This sequence encodes CASSPGGTQYF.

The chain carries TRBV7-9 and TRBJ2-5; 10 bases align to TRBD1. Matching the DNA end better, TRBJ2-7 makes the J call doubtful. The CDR3 length is 15 residues. Germline V lookup: CDR1 SEHNR, CDR2 FQNEAQ (reference sequence). This chain's CDR3 is CASTWVGTGDDEQYF. The CDR3 coding sequence is TGTGCCAGCACCTGGGTCGGGACAGGGGACGACGAGCAGTACTTC.

CDR3 DNA: TGTGCCACCTCCCTAGGAAGGGGAACCGAAGCTTTCTTT. This codes for CATSLGRGTEAFF. The chain is built from TRBV19 and TRBJ1-1; tentative D call: TRBD1 (5 bases). Trimming left V 10 bases short and J 8 bases short, with 20 bases between. The CDR3 extends over 13 amino acids. Germline V lookup: CDR1 LNHDA, CDR2 SQIVND (reference sequence).

This rearrangement joins TRBV29-1 to TRBJ1-2, with 7 bases lining up with TRBD1. This CDR3 has 12 amino acids. The germline V gene encodes CDR1 SQVTM and CDR2 ANQGSEA. The V segment lost 6 bases and the J segment 5 bases; nucleotides outside the gene matches: 6. The DNA for the CDR3 is TGCAGCGTCAGACAGGGCGGGTATGGCTACACCTTC. It yields the protein CSVRQGGYGYTF.

V and J are TRBV7-3 and TRBJ2-2; 7 nucleotides agree with TRBD1. The V segment lost 5 bases and the J segment 1 base; nucleotides outside the gene matches: 4. Germline lookup yields CDR1 SGHTA and CDR2 FQGTGA. The CDR3 covers 15 residues. CDR3 loop: CASSERTGNTGELFF. As DNA, the CDR3 is TGTGCCAGCAGCGAGAGGACAGGGAACACCGGGGAGCTGTTTTTT.

The chain uses TRBV27 and TRBJ2-2; 7 nucleotides align to TRBD1. J was trimmed by 4 bases and V by 4 bases; bases with no gene match: 0. The CDR3 is 13 amino acids. The germline V gene has CDR1 MNHEY and CDR2 SMNVEV (reference sequence). The CDR3 is CASSWDSTGELFF. The CDR3 nucleotides are TGTGCCAGCAGTTGGGACAGCACCGGGGAGCTGTTTTTT.

The V gene is TRBV4-1, the J gene TRBJ2-3, with a weak D call TRBD2 (6 bases). V lost 0 bases and J lost 6, with 13 bases in between. This CDR3 has 15 amino acids. Germline V gives CDR1 MGHRA, CDR2 YSYEKL. This CDR3 reads CASSQEPAGWDTQYF. The CDR3 nucleotides are TGCGCCAGCAGCCAAGAACCGGCGGGATGGGATACGCAGTATTTT.

This sequence joins TRBV29-1 and TRBJ1-2, with D perhaps TRBD1 (5 bases). This CDR3 has 13 residues. Trimming took 4 bases from V and 2 from J, leaving 11 bases between them. The germline CDR1 and CDR2 sequences are SQVTM and ANQGSEA. CDR3 sequence: CSVAQGVNYGYTF. CDR3 in DNA: TGCAGCGTTGCCCAAGGGGTCAACTATGGCTACACCTTC.

The rearrangement links TRBV25-1 to TRBJ2-7, with D unclear. From germline, CDR1 is MGHDK and CDR2 SYGVNS. This CDR3 has 11 amino acids. The V end lost 4 bases, the J end lost 2 bases, and 3 bases lay between the germline ends. Here the CDR3 DNA reads TGTGCCAGCAGTGCCACCTACGAGCAGTACTTC. Translation gives CASSATYEQYF.

CDR3 sequence: CASMRTGPDQPQHF. For the CDR3, the DNA is TGCGCCAGCATGCGGACAGGGCCGGATCAGCCCCAGCATTTT. The chain combines TRBV10-2 with TRBJ1-5, with 8 positions matching TRBD1. This CDR3 spans 14 amino acids. The germline CDR1 and CDR2 sequences are WSHSY and SAAADI. V shed 7 bases, J shed 5 bases, and the junction held 7 bases outside the gene matches.

V and J are TRBV5-1 and TRBJ2-1; D may be TRBD2 (6 bases). Per germline, CDR1 SGHRS and CDR2 YFSETQ. The V end was cut by 4 bases, the J end by 6 bases, with 11 bases between. CDR3 length: 13 amino acids. DNA of the CDR3: TGCGCCAGCAGCCCGGGACTTTTCAATGAGCAGTTCTTC. Translation: CASSPGLFNEQFF. Drawing the rest from reference TRBV5-1 and TRBJ2-1, the complete variable domain is KAGVTQTPRYLIKTRGQQVTLSCSPISGHRSVSWYQQTPGQGLQFLFEYFSETQRNKGNFPGRFSGRQFSNSRSEMNVSTLELGDSALYLCASSPGLFNEQFFGPGTRLTVL.

The rearrangement links TRBV10-1 to TRBJ2-1; D gene ambiguous. Trimming left V 4 bases short and J 3 bases short, with 7 bases between. Germline lookup yields CDR1 WNHNN and CDR2 SYGVQD (reference sequence). This CDR3 region has 13 residues. CDR3 coding DNA: TGCGCCAGCAGTGTGTCACTCTACAATGAGCAGTTCTTC. Translating gives CASSVSLYNEQFF.

The CDR3 coding sequence is TGTGCCAGCAGTTCCGGGACAGGGGATTACAATGAGCAGTTCTTC. Protein product: CASSSGTGDYNEQFF. The rearrangement joins TRBV28 to TRBJ2-1; 10 bases match TRBD1. V lost 4 bases to trimming and J lost 4 bases; unmatched junction nucleotides: 4. The CDR3 is 15 amino acids. Germline V gives CDR1 MDHEN, CDR2 SYDVKM.

The genes are TRBV29-1 and TRBJ1-1, with D maybe TRBD1 (6 bases). V lost 7 bases and J 8 bases, leaving 14 bases between the germline ends. Germline CDR1 reads SQVTM; CDR2 reads ANQGSEA. The CDR3 has 11 residues. The CDR3 DNA reads as TGCAGCGCCTGGGACAAGCTAGAAGCTTTCTTT. Amino acids: CSAWDKLEAFF.

V is TRBV28 and J is TRBJ2-5, with D hard to call. The CDR3 consists of 14 residues. Trimming removed 5 bases at V and 1 base at J, with 11 bases between. Germline V gene data show CDR1 as MDHEN and CDR2 as SYDVKM. CDR3: CASSQAYPQETQYF. The CDR3 DNA sequence: TGTGCCAGCAGTCAAGCCTACCCCCAAGAGACCCAGTACTTC.

Only one count was recorded for this clone. The chain links TRBV19 to TRBJ2-2; 7 bases fit TRBD1. CDR3 length: 15 amino acids. Looked up from germline, CDR1 is LNHDA and CDR2 is SQIVND (reference sequence). V lost 10 bases to trimming and J lost 0 bases; unmatched junction nucleotides: 8. CDR3 in DNA: TGTGCCACCAAAAACAGGGGCGCGAACACCGGGGAGCTGTTTTTT. Its protein product is CATKNRGANTGELFF.

The CDR3 DNA reads as TGTGCCAGCAGCTTGGTCGTGAGTGACACCGGGGAGCTGTTTTTT. Translated, it gives CASSLVVSDTGELFF. The chain is built from TRBV5-6 and TRBJ2-2; D uncertain. V gave up 0 bases and J gave up 3 bases, with 9 bases separating them. The CDR3 covers 15 residues. CDR1 and CDR2 (germline): SGHDT, YYEEEE.

This clone appeared a single time. The rearrangement uses TRBV29-1 and TRBJ1-1; 8 bases map to TRBD1. There are 13 residues in the CDR3. V shed 5 bases, J shed 1 base, and the junction held 3 bases outside the gene matches. Germline V gene lookup returns CDR1 SQVTM and CDR2 ANQGSEA. The CDR3: CSVPGTGNTEAFF. DNA of the CDR3: TGCAGCGTTCCAGGGACAGGGAACACTGAAGCTTTCTTT. The full variable domain, completed using reference TRBV29-1 and TRBJ1-1, is SAVISQKPSRDICQRGTSLTIQCQVDSQVTMMFWYRQQPGQSLTLIATANQGSEATYESGFVIDKFPISRPNLTFSTLTVSNMSPEDSSIYLCSVPGTGNTEAFFGQGTRLTVV.

V is TRBV28 and J is TRBJ1-3; D unresolved. With 5 bases removed from V and 3 bases from J, the gap between germline ends came to 14 bases. The germline gives CDR1 MDHEN, CDR2 SYDVKM. This CDR3 contains 15 residues. CDR3 sequence: CASSPQALGGNTIYF. In DNA, the CDR3 is TGTGCCAGCAGTCCCCAGGCTCTTGGTGGAAACACCATATATTTT.